The sequence of this T cell receptor beta chain was determined in a study of response to subunit inactivated influenza vaccine (dated by TCRdb to the late 2010s). For the study in its entirety: The study used deep quantitative T cell receptor repertoire profiling to track responses to a trivalent subunit inactivated influenza vaccine.

The receptor library was made with RT-PCR. TCRdb names Illumina HiSeq 2500 as the instrument used. The public reads were quality trimmed at Q25 with fastp and then assembled into clones with MiXCR by TCRdb, keeping productive beta chains. Duplicate CDR3 protein sequences are folded into a single record with the most common DNA and genes. In all, the sample holds hundreds of thousands of distinct CDR3 sequences, and roughly 8.2% of those were seen once. The top ten constitute 13% of the sample. The investigation overall reported the following: According to the authors, only a limited number of new T cells may be recruited by each seasonal influenza vaccination.

In its sample, this clonotype was seen a few times. Its antigen remains undetermined. One base away there is no much larger clone; base qualities are not given. Sequenced material: PBMCs from blood, taken less than 30 months after vaccination. The clonotype was recovered from a man between 50 and 75 years old who received an inactivated influenza vaccine. Donor details come from another sample of the same person, matched by shared clones.

Here the CDR3 is given as CSGIEGANEQYF. The nucleotides are TGCAGTGGCATTGAGGGGGCTAACGAGCAGTACTTC. The sequence joins TRBV20-1 to TRBJ2-7; 7 middle bases align to TRBD1. Spanning cysteine to phenylalanine, the CDR3 consists of 12 amino acids. Only CDR3 DNA is held: 36 bases, read in frame from base 1. Per the germline V gene (reference sequence), DFQATT is the CDR1 and SNEGSKA is the CDR2. After removal of 7 bases from V and 5 bases from J, the junction retains 8 bases not matched to a gene.